These 23 T cell receptor beta chains were all obtained from the same sample, sequenced in a study of blood T cell repertoires in COVID-19. Assay used: immunoSEQ multiplex PCR; TCRdb lists only in-frame clones, some missing. This table has around 92,000 clones, 83% appearing once. Sequenced sample: peripheral blood. Receptors originate from a woman of 80 years or more with acute or convalescent COVID-19.

The genes are TRBV18 and TRBJ1-1, with 9 bases identical to TRBD1. This CDR3 is built from 14 residues. J gave up 1 base and V 6 bases, and 3 bases lay outside the gene matches. In germline, CDR1 is KGHSH, CDR2 LQKENI. The CDR3 spells CASSTGGSNTEAFF. CDR3 nucleotides: TGTGCCAGCTCCACAGGGGGCTCGAACACTGAAGCTTTCTTT.

The rearrangement uses TRBV7-2 and TRBJ2-1, with 10 bases identical to TRBD2. The CDR3 has 15 amino acids. The ends lost 5 bases at V and 2 bases at J; junction bases unmatched: 3. The V gene's germline CDR1 is SGHTA and CDR2 FQGNSA. The CDR3 reads CASSITSGTYNEQFF. The CDR3 coding sequence is TGTGCCAGCAGCATCACTAGCGGGACCTACAATGAGCAGTTCTTC.

The V gene is TRBV14, the J gene TRBJ2-2; D not certain. V was clipped by 1 base and J by 0 bases, with 6 bases between them. Germline V CDR1 and CDR2: SGHDN, FVKESK. CDR3 length: 15 amino acids. CDR3 in amino acids: CASSQGTANTGELFF. CDR3 DNA: TGTGCCAGCAGCCAAGGTACAGCGAACACCGGGGAGCTGTTTTTT. Full variable domain (missing parts from reference TRBV14 and TRBJ2-2): EAGVTQFPSHSVIEKGQTVTLRCDPISGHDNLYWYRRVMGKEIKFLLHFVKESKQDESGMPNNRFLAERTGGTYSTLKVQPAELEDSGVYFCASSQGTANTGELFFGEGSRLTVL.

The V gene is TRBV15, the J gene TRBJ1-6; a weak D match, TRBD1 (6 bases). Trimming stripped 0 bases from V and 7 bases from J, with 13 bases between. CDR1 and CDR2 (germline): LNHNV, YYDKDF (reference sequence). CDR3 length: 16 residues. CDR3 DNA: TGTGCCACCAGCAGAGATAGGGACACAGGGAATTCACCCCTCCACTTT. This translates into CATSRDRDTGNSPLHF. The complete variable domain, with remaining parts taken from reference TRBV15 and TRBJ1-6, reads DAMVIQNPRYQVTQFGKPVTLSCSQTLNHNVMYWYQQKSSQAPKLLFHYYDKDFNNEADTPDNFQSRRPNTSFCFLDIRSPGLGDTAMYLCATSRDRDTGNSPLHFGNGTRLTVT.

V is TRBV21-1 and J is TRBJ1-5; the table assigns TRBD1, which was not confirmed against the DNA. TRBV21-1 is marked as a pseudogene. This CDR3 contains 17 residues. CDR3 nucleotide sequence: TGTGCCAGCAGCAGGTTCCCACAGGGGGACTTCAATCAGCCCCAGCATTTT. It specifies CASSRFPQGDFNQPQHF.

The rearrangement links TRBV6-1 to TRBJ2-5, with D possibly TRBD2 on 5 matching bases. Germline CDR1 and CDR2: MNHNS and SASEGT. The CDR3 runs to 16 residues. Trimming took 1 base from V and 0 from J, leaving 12 bases between them. The CDR3 nucleotides are TGTGCCAGCAGTGAAGATTGGAGGACCTACCAAGAGACCCAGTACTTC. It is translated as CASSEDWRTYQETQYF.

The J gene is TRBJ2-3, the V gene TRBV28; possibly TRBD2 for D (5 bases). Germline CDR1 and CDR2: MDHEN and SYDVKM. The CDR3 consists of 15 residues. Trimming left V 2 bases short and J 1 base short, with 10 bases between. The CDR3 is CASSLREIGTDTQYF. The CDR3 DNA is TGTGCCAGCAGTTTAAGGGAGATTGGCACAGATACGCAGTATTTT.

This chain joins TRBV28 and TRBJ2-2; no clear D. CDR3 length equals 14 residues. V was pared by 4 bases and J by 3 bases, with 9 bases between. In germline, CDR1 is MDHEN, CDR2 SYDVKM. The CDR3: CASSSGSHTGELFF. The CDR3 nucleotides are TGTGCCAGCAGTTCCGGGTCTCACACCGGGGAGCTGTTTTTT.

This chain's CDR3 is CASSQAYEQYF. The CDR3 nucleotides are TGTGCCAGCAGCCAGGCCTACGAGCAGTACTTC. The J gene is TRBJ2-7, the V gene TRBV7-9; D remains ambiguous. V was pared by 5 bases and J by 2 bases, with 4 bases between. The CDR3 is made up of 11 amino acids. The germline V gene has CDR1 SEHNR and CDR2 FQNEAQ (reference sequence).

The rearrangement links TRBV3-1 (or the pseudogene TRBV3-2) to TRBJ2-1; 7 positions match TRBD2. V shed 6 bases, J shed 3 bases, and the junction held 5 bases outside the gene matches. Germline-derived CDR1 and CDR2 are LGHDT and YNNKEL (reference sequence). This CDR3 is built from 14 residues. As DNA, the CDR3 is TGTGCCAGCAGTCTAGCGGTGGGCTACAATGAGCAGTTCTTC. The encoded protein is CASSLAVGYNEQFF.

The chain combines TRBV10-3 with TRBJ2-1, with TRBD1 identical over 7 bases. Per the germline V gene, CDR1 is ENHRY and CDR2 is SYGVKD. This CDR3 is 14 amino acids long. V was pared by 7 bases and J by 2 bases, with 5 bases of the junction left unmatched. CDR3 in DNA: TGTGCCATCAAGGGGGCAGCAACCTACAATGAGCAGTTCTTC. The encoded protein is CAIKGAATYNEQFF.

The chain is built from TRBV10-3 and TRBJ2-5; a possible D gene is TRBD2 (6 bases). Trimming took 9 bases from V and 2 from J, leaving 10 bases between them. The CDR3 contains 12 residues. Per the germline V gene, CDR1 is ENHRY and CDR2 is SYGVKD. CDR3 nucleotides: TGTGCCATTAGGGACTTTCAAGAGACCCAGTACTTC. As protein: CAIRDFQETQYF.

The chain couples TRBV1 to TRBJ2-2; the table names TRBD1, a call not compared with the DNA. TRBV1 constitutes a pseudogene. The CDR3 has 19 amino acids. The CDR3, as DNA: TGCACCAGCAGCCAAGGACATAAGGGGCAGACAGTGAACACCGGGGAGCTGTTTTTT. Residues: CTSSQGHKGQTVNTGELFF.

The chain combines TRBV20-1 with TRBJ2-1; 8 nucleotides match TRBD2. The germline V gene has CDR1 DFQATT and CDR2 SNEGSKA (reference sequence). V dropped 3 bases and J dropped 8; count of bases not matched to a gene: 9. The CDR3 sequence is 14 residues long. The CDR3 sequence is CSASFSGTSDEQFF. CDR3 bases: TGCAGTGCTAGTTTCTCCGGGACTAGTGATGAGCAGTTCTTC.

The chain couples TRBV28 to TRBJ2-7; tentatively, D is TRBD1 (6 bases). The germline V gene has CDR1 MDHEN and CDR2 SYDVKM. V shed 1 base and J shed 4 bases, with 11 bases lying between them. The CDR3 extends over 14 amino acids. The CDR3 DNA reads as TGTGCCAGCAGTTTATTCTCGGACAGATACGAGCAGTACTTC. This sequence encodes CASSLFSDRYEQYF.

V usage is TRBV11-2 and J usage is TRBJ2-1; 8 bases align to TRBD2. J gave up 3 bases and V 5 bases, and 6 bases lay outside the gene matches. The length of the CDR3 is 15 residues. Looked up from germline, CDR1 is SGHAT and CDR2 is FQNNGV. CDR3 sequence: CASSEAGVIYNEQFF. CDR3 coding DNA: TGTGCCAGCAGCGAAGCGGGAGTTATCTACAATGAGCAGTTCTTC.

This rearrangement joins TRBV7-9 to TRBJ1-1; D call uncertain. This CDR3 spans 14 amino acids. Trimming stripped 4 bases from V and 2 bases from J, with 11 bases between. Germline loops: CDR1 SEHNR, CDR2 FQNEAQ (reference sequence). The CDR3 loop reads CASSSSTANTEAFF. In DNA form, the CDR3 reads TGTGCCAGCAGCTCGTCGACTGCTAACACTGAAGCTTTCTTT.

This chain links TRBV6-5 with TRBJ2-2; 9 nucleotides line up with TRBD1. Germline V gives CDR1 MNHEY, CDR2 SVGAGI. V was clipped by 6 bases and J by 3 bases; unmatched bases: 5. CDR3 length: 15 amino acids. CDR3 nucleotide sequence: TGTGCCAGCAGAACAGGGGGCAGGTACACCGGGGAGCTGTTTTTT. Protein product: CASRTGGRYTGELFF.

The chain joins TRBV10-3 to TRBJ2-7; 7 bases line up with TRBD2. The CDR3 is made up of 17 amino acids. Looked up from germline, CDR1 is ENHRY and CDR2 is SYGVKD. V trimming: 0 bases; J trimming: 4 bases; junction bases outside the gene matches: 12. CDR3 DNA: TGTGCCATCAGTGAGTCGAGAGCTTGGGGGAGGGGATACGAGCAGTACTTC. Amino acid sequence: CAISESRAWGRGYEQYF.

The rearrangement uses TRBV28 and TRBJ1-4; TRBD1 agrees at 10 bases. The CDR3 sequence is 16 residues long. Looked up from germline, CDR1 is MDHEN and CDR2 is SYDVKM. V was pared by 10 bases and J by 5 bases, with 13 bases of the junction left unmatched. The CDR3 is CATAQTGGRLNEKLFF. CDR3 coding DNA: TGTGCCACCGCTCAGACAGGGGGCCGCCTAAATGAAAAACTGTTTTTT.

The chain uses TRBV3-1 (or the pseudogene TRBV3-2) and TRBJ1-2; D possibly corresponds to TRBD1 (6 bases). From germline, CDR1 is LGHDT and CDR2 YNNKEL (reference sequence). This CDR3 contains 15 residues. V lost 0 bases and J 7 bases, leaving 15 bases between the germline ends. CDR3 in amino acids: CASSQDLAGAGGYTF. The CDR3 coding sequence is TGTGCCAGCAGCCAAGATCTGGCAGGGGCAGGTGGCTACACCTTC.

The chain's CDR3 is CASSRDRGLGEQYF. CDR3 coding DNA: TGTGCCAGCAGCCGGGACAGGGGTCTCGGCGAGCAGTACTTC. The J gene is TRBJ2-7, the V gene TRBV6-5; 10 positions agree with TRBD1. There are 14 residues in the CDR3. Trimming cost V 6 bases and J 6 bases; bases outside gene matches: 8. Germline lookup yields CDR1 MNHEY and CDR2 SVGAGI.

This chain connects TRBV3-1 (or the pseudogene TRBV3-2) to TRBJ2-7; TRBD2 agrees at 10 bases. Germline V gene data show CDR1 as LGHDT and CDR2 as YNNKEL (reference sequence). The V segment lost 1 base and the J segment 2 bases; nucleotides outside the gene matches: 2. The CDR3 is made up of 15 amino acids. CDR3 bases: TGTGCCAGCAGCCAAGTACTAGCGGGACCCTACGAGCAGTACTTC. This translates into CASSQVLAGPYEQYF.